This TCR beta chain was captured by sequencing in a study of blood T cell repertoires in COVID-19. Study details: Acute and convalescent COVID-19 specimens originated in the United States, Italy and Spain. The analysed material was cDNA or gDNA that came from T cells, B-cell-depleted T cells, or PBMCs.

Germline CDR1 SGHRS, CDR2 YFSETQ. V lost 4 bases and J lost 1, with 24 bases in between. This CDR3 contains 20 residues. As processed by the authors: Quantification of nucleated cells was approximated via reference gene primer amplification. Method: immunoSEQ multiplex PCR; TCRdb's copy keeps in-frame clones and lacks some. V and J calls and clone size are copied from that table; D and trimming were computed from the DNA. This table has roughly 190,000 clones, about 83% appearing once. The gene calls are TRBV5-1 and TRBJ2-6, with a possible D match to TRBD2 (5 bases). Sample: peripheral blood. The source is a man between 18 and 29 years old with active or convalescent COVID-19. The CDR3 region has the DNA TGCGCCAGCAGCCTTACCGAGGGTCTCACTCTACTTTCTGGGGCCAACGTCCTGACTTTC. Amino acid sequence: CASSLTEGLTLLSGANVLTF.